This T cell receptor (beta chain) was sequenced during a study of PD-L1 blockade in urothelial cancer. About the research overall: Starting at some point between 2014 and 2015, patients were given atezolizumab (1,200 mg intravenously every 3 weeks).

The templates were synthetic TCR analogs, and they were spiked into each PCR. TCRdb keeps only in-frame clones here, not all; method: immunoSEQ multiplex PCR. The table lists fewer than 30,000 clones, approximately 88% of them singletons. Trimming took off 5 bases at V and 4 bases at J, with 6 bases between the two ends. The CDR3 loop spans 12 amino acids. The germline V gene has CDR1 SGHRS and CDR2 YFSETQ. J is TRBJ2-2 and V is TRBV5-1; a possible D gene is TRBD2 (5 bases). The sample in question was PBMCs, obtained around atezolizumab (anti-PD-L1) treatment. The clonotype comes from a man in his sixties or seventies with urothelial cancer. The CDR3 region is CASSRGTGELFF. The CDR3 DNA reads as TGCGCCAGCAGTCGGGGCACCGGGGAGCTGTTTTTT.